This TCR beta chain originates from a study of blood T cell repertoires in COVID-19. Study information: The United States, Italy and Spain provided the acute and convalescent COVID-19 samples. T cells, B-cell-depleted T cells, or PBMCs supplied cDNA or gDNA.

The table lists this clone with a count of one. CDR1 and CDR2 from the germline V gene are MDHEN and SYDVKM. The CDR3 runs 12 residues. The V and J ends lost 5 bases and 6 bases, in that order; junction bases with no gene match: 4. In the original analysis: Nucleated cell counts were estimated from reference gene primer amplification. Profiling relied on immunoSEQ multiplex PCR, and the TCRdb table lists in-frame clones only, not all of them. That table is the source of V, J and clone size, and D and trimming were worked out from the DNA. The sample includes approximately 270,000 clones, approximately 83% of them seen just once.

The chain recombines TRBV28 with TRBJ2-7; 7 bases are shared with TRBD1. The clonotype comes from a woman aged 65 to 85 with acute or convalescent COVID-19. The sample taken for sequencing was peripheral blood. This CDR3 is CASSEGQTEQYF. CDR3 coding DNA: TGTGCCAGCAGTGAGGGACAGACCGAGCAGTACTTC.